Listed below are T cell receptor beta chains from one sample, sequenced in a study of cytomegalovirus exposure and HLA in healthy donors. Assay: immunoSEQ multiplex PCR; the TCRdb copy retains only in-frame clones and omits some. There are hundreds of thousands of clones in the sample; around 89% occur only once, and over 0.95% lies in the top ten. The sequenced sample consisted of PBMCs. The receptor set was obtained from a woman aged 18-29 years in good health and CMV-seronegative. The CDR3 runs from the conserved cysteine through the conserved F or W. The order of the fields is J gene, V gene, clone size, CDR3 length, D gene, CDR3 DNA, CDR3 protein. A D gene is named only where the DNA matches it firmly. Clone size, where shown, is once, few, many, or a class for clones that have expanded.

TRBJ1-4 TRBV2 - 13 - TGTGCCAGCGTACAGCAGACCGATGAAAAACTGTTTTTT CASVQQTDEKLFF
TRBJ2-3 TRBV7-2 - 15 - TGTGCCAGCAGCTTAAAGCTAGTCTACACAGATACGCAGTATTTT CASSLKLVYTDTQYF
TRBJ1-1 TRBV19 - 20 - TGTGCCACCAGCCCGCGGGCCCTATGGGCAGGGGACCCCCTTACGGCTGAAGCTTTCTTT CATSPRALWAGDPLTAEAFF
TRBJ2-7 TRBV6-5 - 15 - TGTGCCAGCAGTTACTGGGGGGGGCGCTCCGACGAGCAGTACTTC CASSYWGGRSDEQYF
TRBJ2-1 TRBV7-9 - 18 TRBD2 TGTGCCAGCAGCTGGGAGATGAGTAGGAGCGGGACTTACAATGAGCAGTTCTTC CASSWEMSRSGTYNEQFF
TRBJ2-7 TRBV6-1 - 16 TRBD2 TGTGCCAGCAGTGGACCTCTTGAGCGGGGATCCTACGAGCAGTACTTC CASSGPLERGSYEQYF
TRBJ2-2 TRBV4-1 - 16 TRBD2 TGCGCCAGTACGCTTAAGGGAGGGGTGTACACCGGGGAGCTGTTTTTT CASTLKGGVYTGELFF
TRBJ1-1 TRBV9 - 15 - TGTGCCAGCAGCCCCTTGGACGCGGGATTGACTGAAGCTTTCTTT CASSPLDAGLTEAFF
TRBJ1-2 TRBV25-1 - 13 TRBD1 TGTGCCAGCAGTCAACAGGGGGCCTATGGCTACACCTTC CASSQQGAYGYTF
TRBJ1-5 TRBV30 few 14 - TGTGCCTGGAGTGCGTCAGGGGGCAATCAGCCCCAGCATTTT CAWSASGGNQPQHF
TRBJ1-2 TRBV6-1 - 12 - TGTGCCAGCACCGTCGGGGGAGATGGCTACACCTTC CASTVGGDGYTF
TRBJ1-4 TRBV2 few 13 - TGTGCCAGCAGTGTAGAGGGGAGGGAAAAACTGTTTTTT CASSVEGREKLFF
TRBJ2-7 TRBV18 - 16 - TGTGCCAGCTCACCGACGACTCCAGGGGACCAATACGAGCAGTACTTC CASSPTTPGDQYEQYF
TRBJ2-6 TRBV5-5 - 17 - TGTGCCAGCAGCTTGGGACAGGAAAACCTTGGGGCCAACGTCCTGACTTTC CASSLGQENLGANVLTF
TRBJ2-2 TRBV7-2 - 14 TRBD2 TGTGCCAGCAGCGAGATACTAGCGAGTGGGGAGCTGTTTTTT CASSEILASGELFF
TRBJ2-7 TRBV10-1 - 14 TRBD1 TGCGCCACCAATCCCGGGACAGGGGCCTGGAAGCAGTACTTC CATNPGTGAWKQYF
TRBJ2-7 TRBV6-5 - 15 TRBD2 TGTGCCAGCAGTTATGCGGGACTAGCGGGAATCGAGCAGTACTTC CASSYAGLAGIEQYF
TRBJ1-1 TRBV5-1 - 13 - TGCGCCAGCAGCTTGGGGACAGACACTGAAGCTTTCTTT CASSLGTDTEAFF
TRBJ1-1 TRBV7-9 - 16 - TGTGCCAGCAGCTCAGGCGTATGGGTTTTGAGCACTGAAGCTTTCTTT CASSSGVWVLSTEAFF
TRBJ1-4 TRBV7-9 once 15 - TGTGCCAGCAGCCCAAGTGGGGGGTTATTTGAAAAACTGTTTTTT CASSPSGGLFEKLFF
TRBJ2-7 TRBV6-1 - 14 - TGTGCCAGCAGTTTCGCGGAGGGGTTCTACGAGCAGTACTTC CASSFAEGFYEQYF
TRBJ2-1 TRBV28 - 17 TRBD2 TGTGCCAGCAGCACTCACGTTACTAGCGGGAGTCGGGATGAGCAGTTCTTC CASSTHVTSGSRDEQFF
TRBJ1-2 TRBV2 - 13 - TGTGCCAGCAGTGTGTCGCGGGGAGAGGGCTACACCTTC CASSVSRGEGYTF
TRBJ1-1 TRBV19 - 18 - TGTGCCAGTAGTATAGGCGAGGGTCGGACGGTTGGGAACACTGAAGCTTTCTTT CASSIGEGRTVGNTEAFF
TRBJ2-7 TRBV6-5 - 16 TRBD2 TGTGCCAGCAGTTCCATCACTAGCGGGGGCGCCTACGAGCAGTACTTC CASSSITSGGAYEQYF
TRBJ1-2 TRBV21-1 - 13 - TGTGCCAGCAGCAAAGCGGTCGGGGATGGCTACACCTTC CASSKAVGDGYTF
TRBJ2-5 TRBV4-3 - 16 TRBD2 TGCGCCAGCAGCCATAGCCTAGCGGGGACGAGCGAGACCCAGTACTTC CASSHSLAGTSETQYF
TRBJ1-1 TRBV7-2 - 14 - TGTGCCAGCAGAAAAACCCTAATCGGTGTGGAAGCTTTCTTT CASRKTLIGVEAFF
TRBJ2-7 TRBV18 - 14 - TGTGCCAGCTCACCTATGACAGCCTCCTACGAGCAGTACTTC CASSPMTASYEQYF
TRBJ2-5 TRBV27 - 17 - TGTGCCAGCAGTCCACAGGCTAGTAGGTTTTCGGGAGAGACCCAGTACTTC CASSPQASRFSGETQYF
TRBJ1-5 TRBV6-6 - 14 - TGTGCCAGCAGAGCGGGGGGGGCTAATCAGCCCCAGCATTTT CASRAGGANQPQHF
TRBJ2-7 TRBV10-3 once 13 - TGTGCCATCAGTGATGGGCAGTCCTACGAGCAGTACTTC CAISDGQSYEQYF
TRBJ2-5 TRBV5-5 - 11 - TGTGCCAGCAGCTTGGCTGAGACCCAGTACTTC CASSLAETQYF
TRBJ2-1 TRBV5-1 - 16 TRBD2 TGCGCCAGCAGTTTAAAGAGCGGGAGGGCCTTCAATGAGCAGTTCTTC CASSLKSGRAFNEQFF
TRBJ1-5 TRBV4-1 - 15 - TGCGCCAGCAGCCCCTTGGACAGAATAAATCAGCCCCAGCATTTT CASSPLDRINQPQHF
TRBJ1-2 TRBV23-1 - 13 - TGCGCCAGCAGTCAATCCGTCACAGCTGGCTACACCTTC CASSQSVTAGYTF
TRBJ2-1 TRBV11-2 - 16 - TGTGCCAGCAGCATCTACCGGGGGAAAGCCTCCAATGAGCAGTTCTTC CASSIYRGKASNEQFF
TRBJ2-5 TRBV10-3 - 19 TRBD2 TGTGCCATCAGTGACGACCCCGGGACTAGCGGGAGGGAGTTTGGGACCCAGTACTTC CAISDDPGTSGREFGTQYF
TRBJ2-5 TRBV18 - 14 TRBD1 TGTGCCAGCTCACCACAACAGGGGTCAGAGACCCAGTACTTC CASSPQQGSETQYF
TRBJ1-3 TRBV4-1 - 16 - TGCGCCAGCAGCCAAGCCCTGGAGCTCTCTGGAAACACCATATATTTT CASSQALELSGNTIYF
TRBJ1-4 TRBV27 - 15 TRBD1 TGTGCCAGCAGTCGAGGGGACAGGGGGAGTGAAAAACTGTTTTTT CASSRGDRGSEKLFF
TRBJ1-1 TRBV11-3 - 13 - TGTGCCAGCAGCTTATCACAGGGAACTGAAGCTTTCTTT CASSLSQGTEAFF
TRBJ2-7 TRBV9 - 15 TRBD2 TGTGCCAGCAGCGTAGAGGGCGGGAGCTCCTACGAGCAGTACTTC CASSVEGGSSYEQYF
TRBJ1-5 TRBV18 - 15 TRBD1 TGTGCCAGCTCACCAAGACAGGGCCCCAATCAGCCCCAGCATTTT CASSPRQGPNQPQHF
TRBJ1-2 TRBV11-2 - 13 - TGTGCCAACAGGGAAGGGGCGAACTATGGCTACACCTTC CANREGANYGYTF
TRBJ1-6 TRBV7-9 - 12 TRBD1 TGTGCCAGCAACAGGGGGCGCGATCCCCTCCACTTT CASNRGRDPLHF
TRBJ2-7 TRBV6-1 - 14 TRBD2 TGTGCCTCTCGGGGGGGCAGGGGTTTCTACGAGCAGTACTTC CASRGGRGFYEQYF
TRBJ2-7 TRBV11-3 - 13 - TGTGCCAGCAGCTTAGGCCCGAGCTACGAGCAGTACTTC CASSLGPSYEQYF
TRBJ1-4 TRBV29-1 - 13 - TGCAGCGTTGAGGAGGTTACGGGGGGTAAACTGTTTTTT CSVEEVTGGKLFF
TRBJ2-7 TRBV5-1 once 14 TRBD1 TGCGCCAGCAGCCAACAGGGGAGCTCCTACGAGCAGTACTTC CASSQQGSSYEQYF
TRBJ1-1 TRBV11-1 - 13 - TGTGCCAGCAGCTTAGAATTGGGGGGTGAAGCTTTCTTT CASSLELGGEAFF
TRBJ1-2 TRBV19 - 14 - TGTGCCAGTAGTATAGGGGGCGCGGACTATGGCTACACCTTC CASSIGGADYGYTF
TRBJ1-2 TRBV4-2 - 16 - TGTGCCAGCAGCCACGACCTTGACACCCAGAACTATGGCTACACCTTC CASSHDLDTQNYGYTF
TRBJ1-5 TRBV19 few 14 TRBD1 TGTGCCAGTAGTATAACAGGGGGTGATCAGCCCCAGCATTTT CASSITGGDQPQHF
TRBJ2-1 TRBV7-8 few 16 - TGTGCCAGCAGCGTAAGAAGTTTAGCGTCCTACAATGAGCAGTTCTTC CASSVRSLASYNEQFF